This T cell receptor (beta chain) was recorded in a study of shared clonotypes between healthy human individuals. TCRdb's copy holds only in-frame clones and misses some; the assay was immunoSEQ multiplex PCR. The sample lists about 2 million clones, roughly 94% occurring once. The ends were cut back, 2 bases at V and 5 bases at J, with 22 bases in the middle. Germline V CDR1 and CDR2: SGHRS, YFSETQ. This CDR3 contains 17 residues. The receptor comes from a man aged 18 to 29 in good health. This rearrangement joins TRBV5-1 to TRBJ2-5; D perhaps matches TRBD1 (6 bases). The sequenced sample consisted of naive CD4+ T cells sorted from blood. Specified subset: CD45RA+ positively selected. The CDR3 spells CASSFGTSVGPRETQYF. Here the CDR3 DNA reads TGCGCCAGCAGCTTTGGGACATCGGTGGGTCCTCGCGAGACCCAGTACTTC.